A single sample gave rise to the 10 T cell receptor beta chains below, sequenced in a study of blood T cell repertoires in COVID-19. Clones were sequenced by immunoSEQ multiplex PCR, and TCRdb holds only the in-frame ones, with some missing. This table holds over 110,000 clones, over 70% found once. The sample comprised PBMCs or T cells enriched from blood (not recorded which). Receptors originate from a man aged 45-65 years in a cohort exposed to, infected with or recovered from COVID-19 (not recorded which).

V gene TRBV19 combines with J gene TRBJ1-3; D may be TRBD1 (6 bases). This CDR3 has 14 residues. The germline V gene encodes CDR1 LNHDA and CDR2 SQIVND (reference sequence). With 8 bases removed from V and 4 bases from J, the gap between germline ends came to 15 bases. CDR3 sequence: CASGPQGPGNTIYF. The CDR3 DNA reads TGTGCCAGTGGTCCCCAGGGGCCGGGAAACACCATATATTTT.

The rearrangement uses TRBV3-1 (or the pseudogene TRBV3-2) and TRBJ2-7; 8 nucleotides align to TRBD1. The V and J ends lost 4 bases and 1 base, in that order; junction bases with no gene match: 3. Germline CDR1 LGHDT, CDR2 YNNKEL (reference sequence). This CDR3 has 14 residues. In DNA, the CDR3 is TGTGCCAGCAGCCTCGGGACAGGTTCCTACGAGCAGTACTTC. Amino acid sequence: CASSLGTGSYEQYF.

The chain uses TRBV19 and TRBJ2-3; D call uncertain. V was shortened by 10 bases and J by 6 bases, with 14 bases between the two germline ends. CDR1 and CDR2 (germline): LNHDA, SQIVND (reference sequence). This CDR3 is built from 12 residues. CDR3 nucleotides: TGTGCCACCGTAGACTGGTCGGATACGCAGTATTTT. Its translation is CATVDWSDTQYF.

The rearrangement uses TRBV27 and TRBJ2-7; D ambiguous. V lost 6 bases to trimming and J lost 3 bases, with 18 bases between them. This CDR3 is 15 amino acids long. Germline CDR1 and CDR2: MNHEY and SMNVEV (reference sequence). The CDR3, as DNA: TGTGCCAGCAGCCCTGCCGACGGAGCGATCTACGAGCAGTACTTC. Its translation: CASSPADGAIYEQYF.

This clone occurred a few times. The chain links TRBV7-9 to TRBJ2-1; D call uncertain. V was pared by 2 bases and J by 6 bases, with 5 bases between. The germline V gene has CDR1 SEHNR and CDR2 FQNEAQ (reference sequence). The CDR3 length is 12 residues. CDR3 coding DNA: TGTGCCAGCAGCTTACCAGGCAATGAGCAGTTCTTC. Residues: CASSLPGNEQFF.

V and J are TRBV10-1 and TRBJ2-1, with 14 bases lining up with TRBD2. Germline CDR1 is WNHNN and CDR2 is SYGVQD (reference sequence). This CDR3 is 16 amino acids long. Losses at the gene ends were 2 bases for V and 14 bases for J; bases not matched to a gene: 11. The CDR3 region has the DNA TGCGCCAGCAGTGAGCACCTTGGACTAGCGGGGGGTCGGAAGTTCTTC. Protein product: CASSEHLGLAGGRKFF.

This chain connects TRBV27 to TRBJ1-5, with a tentative D call TRBD1 (5 bases). V lost 3 bases and J lost 6, with 9 bases in between. CDR3 length: 13 amino acids. The germline V gene has CDR1 MNHEY and CDR2 SMNVEV (reference sequence). DNA of the CDR3: TGTGCCAGCAGTTTTGGGGGGGTTCAGCCCCAGCATTTT. This encodes CASSFGGVQPQHF.

The table lists this clone with a few counts. The chain joins TRBV4-1 to TRBJ2-1; TRBD1 matches 9 bases. Trimming cost V 1 base and J 4 bases; bases outside gene matches: 8. The CDR3 spans 17 residues. Germline-derived CDR1 and CDR2 are MGHRA and YSYEKL. CDR3 coding DNA: TGCGCCAGCAGCCAAGGTACCGGGACAGGGAGTTACAATGAGCAGTTCTTC. This translates into CASSQGTGTGSYNEQFF.

This chain uses TRBV5-1 with TRBJ1-2, with 7 positions matching TRBD1. The CDR3 spans 13 residues. The V gene end was trimmed by 4 bases and the J gene end by 2 bases; junction bases not matched to a gene: 2. Per the germline V gene, CDR1 is SGHRS and CDR2 is YFSETQ. CDR3 coding DNA: TGCGCCAGCAGCCCGACAGGGAACTATGGCTACACCTTC. This encodes CASSPTGNYGYTF.

The chain couples TRBV6-4 to TRBJ2-3, with 7 bases identical to TRBD2. V dropped 6 bases and J dropped 0; count of bases not matched to a gene: 6. The CDR3 is made up of 15 amino acids. Germline V gene lookup returns CDR1 MRHNA and CDR2 SNTAGT. The CDR3 loop reads CASRSLAVSTDTQYF. The CDR3 coding sequence is TGTGCCAGCAGATCTCTAGCGGTTAGCACAGATACGCAGTATTTT.